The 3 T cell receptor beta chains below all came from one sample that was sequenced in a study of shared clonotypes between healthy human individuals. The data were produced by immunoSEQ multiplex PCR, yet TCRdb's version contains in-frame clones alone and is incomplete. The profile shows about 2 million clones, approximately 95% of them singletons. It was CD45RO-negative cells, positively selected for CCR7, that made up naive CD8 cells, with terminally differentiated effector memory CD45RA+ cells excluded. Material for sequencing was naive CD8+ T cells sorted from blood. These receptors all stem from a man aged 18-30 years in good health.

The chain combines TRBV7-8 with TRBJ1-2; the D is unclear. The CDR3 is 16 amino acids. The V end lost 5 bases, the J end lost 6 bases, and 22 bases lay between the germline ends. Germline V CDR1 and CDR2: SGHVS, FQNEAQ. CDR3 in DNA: TGTGCCAGCAGCCCCACCGAGGGTGCCGCCGGAAATGGCTACACCTTC. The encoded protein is CASSPTEGAAGNGYTF. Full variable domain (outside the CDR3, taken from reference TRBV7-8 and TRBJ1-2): GAGVSQSPRYKVAKRGQDVALRCDPISGHVSLFWYQQALGQGPEFLTYFQNEAQLDKSGLPSDRFFAERPEGSVSTLKIQRTQQEDSAVYLCASSPTEGAAGNGYTFGSGTRLTVV.

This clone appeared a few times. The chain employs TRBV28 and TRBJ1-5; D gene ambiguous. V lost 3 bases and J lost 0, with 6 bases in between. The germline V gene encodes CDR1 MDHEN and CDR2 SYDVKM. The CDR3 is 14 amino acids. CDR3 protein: CASSLEGSNQPQHF. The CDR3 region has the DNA TGTGCCAGCAGTTTGGAGGGTAGCAATCAGCCCCAGCATTTT.

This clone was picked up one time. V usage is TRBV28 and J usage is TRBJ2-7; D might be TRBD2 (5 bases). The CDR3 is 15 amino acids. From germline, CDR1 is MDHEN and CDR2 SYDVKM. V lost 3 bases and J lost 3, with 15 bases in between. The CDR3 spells CASSFPGSAGYEQYF. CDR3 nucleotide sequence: TGTGCCAGCAGTTTCCCTGGGTCTGCGGGCTACGAGCAGTACTTC.